The 27 T cell receptor beta chains given below trace back to one sample, sequenced in a study of T cell clonotyping in hematopoietic cell transplantation. Sequenced by immunoSEQ multiplex PCR; TCRdb stores in-frame clones only, minus some. The sample records some 10,000 clones, under 95% being singletons. Sequencing was performed on PBMCs, taken 100 days after allogeneic stem cell transplant. These receptors came from a male patient aged 50 to 60 who had an allogeneic stem cell transplant from a related donor, so T cells may come from the graft donor. Some clones in this sample may be carry-over from other donors' samples.

The chain recombines TRBV14 with TRBJ1-1; the D is unclear. Germline V lookup: CDR1 SGHDN, CDR2 FVKESK. V was trimmed by 1 base and J by 3 bases, leaving 6 bases between them. The CDR3 is 13 residues long. The CDR3 sequence: CASSQASYTEAFF. The CDR3 DNA sequence: TGTGCCAGCAGCCAAGCATCGTACACTGAAGCTTTCTTT.

The CDR3 DNA is TGTGCTAGTGGTACGGGACTAGCGGATGAGCAGTTCTTC. Protein sequence: CASGTGLADEQFF. The V call is TRBV12-5, the J call TRBJ2-1, with 11 bases identical to TRBD2. Germline-derived CDR1 and CDR2 are LGHNT and FRNRAP. The CDR3 sequence is 13 residues long. Trimming removed 5 bases from V and 8 bases from J; junction bases left unmatched: 2.

The genes are TRBV19 and TRBJ1-2, with a tentative D call TRBD1 (5 bases). V was cut by 5 bases and J by 9 bases, with 25 bases left in between. The V gene's germline CDR1 is LNHDA and CDR2 SQIVND (reference sequence). The CDR3 sequence is 16 residues long. The CDR3 nucleotides are TGTGCCAGTAGTTCTACTTCCGGGACGCCTGGGGAGAGCTACACCTTC. This encodes CASSSTSGTPGESYTF.

The gene calls are TRBV5-1 and TRBJ2-1, with TRBD1 as a possible D gene (5 bases). V dropped 4 bases and J dropped 5 bases, with 13 bases sitting between them. The CDR3 is 14 residues long. CDR1 is SGHRS, CDR2 YFSETQ, per germline. For the CDR3, the DNA is TGCGCCAGCAGCGTGACAGTAGACCACAATGAGCAGTTCTTC. The encoded protein is CASSVTVDHNEQFF.

The chain couples TRBV19 to TRBJ2-2, with D perhaps TRBD1 (5 bases). Trimming removed 7 bases from V and 4 bases from J, with 22 bases in between. Looked up from germline, CDR1 is LNHDA and CDR2 is SQIVND (reference sequence). The CDR3 runs 17 residues. CDR3 DNA: TGTGCCAGTAACCTCCAAGGTGCAGGGTCGGGCACCGGGGAGCTGTTTTTT. Amino acids: CASNLQGAGSGTGELFF. The full variable domain, rest sourced from reference TRBV19 and TRBJ2-2, is DGGITQSPKYLFRKEGQNVTLSCEQNLNHDAMYWYRQDPGQGLRLIYYSQIVNDFQKGDIAEGYSVSREKKESFPLTVTSAQKNPTAFYLCASNLQGAGSGTGELFFGEGSRLTVL.

The chain employs TRBV19 and TRBJ1-5, with 9 bases lining up with TRBD1. Germline loops: CDR1 LNHDA, CDR2 SQIVND (reference sequence). The CDR3 totals 20 residues. The V segment lost 1 base and the J segment 4 bases; nucleotides outside the gene matches: 17. CDR3 nucleotide sequence: TGTGCCAGTAGTATAGGGCCAACAGGGGGCCGTTGGTTCGAGAATCAGCCCCAGCATTTT. Residues: CASSIGPTGGRWFENQPQHF.

The gene calls are TRBV5-4 and TRBJ2-5, with 11 bases identical to TRBD2. The CDR3 is 19 residues long. J was trimmed by 2 bases and V by 2 bases; bases with no gene match: 14. Germline CDR1 reads SGHNT; CDR2 reads YYREEE (reference sequence). CDR3 protein: CASSLFGRPTSGDQETQYF. The DNA for the CDR3 is TGTGCCAGCAGCTTATTTGGGAGACCGACTAGCGGGGATCAAGAGACCCAGTACTTC.

As for this clone: A read error may account for a junction end that differs from germline. The V gene is TRBV7-7, the J gene TRBJ2-5; 9 nucleotides line up with TRBD2. The CDR3 runs to 15 residues. From germline, CDR1 is SSHAT and CDR2 FNYEAQ (reference sequence). In DNA form, the CDR3 reads TGTGCTAGCAGCTTGCTGGGACTAGCCCATGAGACCCAGTACTTC. This codes for CASSLLGLAHETQYF.

This clone was detected a few times. The chain employs TRBV19 and TRBJ1-3; D is undetermined. CDR1 is LNHDA, CDR2 SQIVND, per germline (reference sequence). The CDR3 is made up of 12 amino acids. Trimming removed 9 bases at V and 1 base at J, with 7 bases between. CDR3 nucleotide sequence: TGTGCCAGCAGGCGGTCTGGAAACACCATATATTTT. Translated: CASRRSGNTIYF.

The V gene is TRBV5-6, the J gene TRBJ2-7; 10 bases align to TRBD2. This CDR3 contains 16 residues. Germline V CDR1 and CDR2: SGHDT, YYEEEE. With V trimmed by 0 bases and J by 3 bases, 6 bases remained unmatched. CDR3 DNA sequence: TGTGCCAGCAGCTTGGGTGTAGCGGGGGGCAACTACGAGCAGTACTTC. This gives the protein CASSLGVAGGNYEQYF.

This clone appeared a single time. Here the CDR3 DNA reads TGTGCCAGCAGTTTATCATCCCCCGGAGGTAGACCAACCTCTGGAAACACCATATATTTT. Translated: CASSLSSPGGRPTSGNTIYF. The chain combines TRBV27 with TRBJ1-3, with D unclear. V gave up 0 bases and J gave up 0 bases, with 21 bases separating them. The CDR3 is 20 residues long. In germline, CDR1 is MNHEY, CDR2 SMNVEV (reference sequence).

V gene TRBV7-2 combines with J gene TRBJ2-7; D may match TRBD1 or TRBD2 (5 bases each). V was pared by 5 bases and J by 3 bases, with 14 bases between. The CDR3 covers 14 residues. In germline, CDR1 is SGHTA, CDR2 FQGNSA. CDR3 amino acids: CASSRGAQYYEQYF. CDR3 sequence (DNA): TGTGCCAGCAGCCGGGGCGCCCAATACTACGAGCAGTACTTC.

The rearrangement links TRBV9 to TRBJ2-2, with 9 bases lining up with TRBD2. The germline CDR1 and CDR2 sequences are SGDLS and YYNGEE. The CDR3 has 19 residues. The J segment lost 0 bases and the V segment lost 3 bases, leaving 12 bases of the junction unmatched. CDR3 amino acids: CASSAPSSSGDSNTGELFF. In DNA, the CDR3 is TGTGCCAGCAGCGCCCCCTCCTCTAGCGGGGATTCGAACACCGGGGAGCTGTTTTTT.

This chain links TRBV4-1 with TRBJ1-3; the D is unclear. There are 15 residues in the CDR3. Germline V gene lookup returns CDR1 MGHRA and CDR2 YSYEKL. Trimming took 0 bases from V and 0 from J, leaving 6 bases between them. CDR3 bases: TGCGCCAGCAGCCAAGATCCGCTCTCTGGAAACACCATATATTTT. It encodes CASSQDPLSGNTIYF.

V is TRBV2 and J is TRBJ1-5; 10 nucleotides match TRBD1. Germline V CDR1 and CDR2: SNHLY, FYNNEI. The CDR3 consists of 17 residues. V trimming: 5 bases; J trimming: 0 bases; junction bases outside the gene matches: 7. CDR3 sequence (DNA): TGTGCCAGCAGTCCCGGGACAGGGGTCTTTAGCAATCAGCCCCAGCATTTT. Translated, it gives CASSPGTGVFSNQPQHF.

The chain has TRBV7-2 and TRBJ1-2; D possibly corresponds to TRBD1 (6 bases). The germline V gene has CDR1 SGHTA and CDR2 FQGNSA. The CDR3 sequence is 16 residues long. V lost 5 bases, J lost 2 bases, and 18 bases lay in between. In DNA form, the CDR3 reads TGTGCCAGCAGCGGGCTACTTGCACAGGGCAACTATGGCTACACCTTC. Translating it yields CASSGLLAQGNYGYTF. The full variable domain, with the rest looked up from reference TRBV7-2 and TRBJ1-2, is GAGVSQSPSNKVTEKGKDVELRCDPISGHTALYWYRQSLGQGLEFLIYFQGNSAPDKSGLPSDRFSAERTGGSVSTLTIQRTQQEDSAVYLCASSGLLAQGNYGYTFGSGTRLTVV.

V gene TRBV5-1 combines with J gene TRBJ2-7; D could derive from TRBD1 or TRBD2 (6 bases each). The CDR3 sequence is 14 residues long. CDR1 SGHRS and CDR2 YFSETQ come from the germline V gene. The germline V and J ends were trimmed by 0 bases and 2 bases, with 9 bases remaining between them. CDR3: CASSLGGAAYEQYF. The CDR3 coding sequence is TGCGCCAGCAGCTTGGGGGGGGCAGCCTACGAGCAGTACTTC.

J is TRBJ1-2 and V is TRBV19, with D uncertain. The V end was cut by 8 bases, the J end by 3 bases, with 19 bases between. The germline V gene has CDR1 LNHDA and CDR2 SQIVND (reference sequence). This CDR3 has 15 amino acids. CDR3 amino acids: CASALYGRSYYGYTF. The CDR3 DNA is TGTGCCAGTGCTTTGTACGGACGGAGCTACTATGGCTACACCTTC.

The chain employs TRBV6-4 and TRBJ1-1; 12 bases fit TRBD1. The trim removed 4 bases at V and 14 bases at J, leaving 11 bases unmatched. This CDR3 comprises 14 residues. CDR1 MRHNA and CDR2 SNTAGT come from the germline V gene. The CDR3 nucleotides read TGTGCCAGCAGTGTTCTGGAGGGACAGGGGGCCCGATTCTTT. Translating it yields CASSVLEGQGARFF.

The chain carries TRBV4-2 and TRBJ2-1, with TRBD2 identical over 8 bases. The CDR3 runs 15 residues. Germline V gene data show CDR1 as LGHNA and CDR2 as YNFKEQ. V was pared by 0 bases and J by 7 bases, with 5 bases of the junction left unmatched. The CDR3 DNA reads TGTGCCAGCAGCCAAGAACTGACTAGCGTAAATGAGCAGTTCTTC. Amino acid sequence: CASSQELTSVNEQFF.

In its sample, this clone was seen once. The V call is TRBV28, the J call TRBJ1-1, with D possibly TRBD1 on 6 matching bases. The CDR3 runs 14 residues. The germline V gene has CDR1 MDHEN and CDR2 SYDVKM. The V and J ends lost 5 bases and 3 bases respectively, with 13 bases between them. The CDR3 loop is CASSPGGGDTEAFF. For the CDR3, the DNA is TGTGCCAGCAGTCCTGGGGGCGGGGACACTGAAGCTTTCTTT.

This rearrangement joins TRBV6-5 to TRBJ1-1, with 9 positions matching TRBD1. Germline loops: CDR1 MNHEY, CDR2 SVGAGI. J lost 4 bases, V lost 5 bases, and 5 bases had no gene match. This CDR3 has 14 amino acids. The CDR3 sequence is CASSRTGVSTEAFF. The CDR3 DNA is TGTGCCAGCAGTCGGACAGGGGTCAGCACTGAAGCTTTCTTT.

This clone appeared a single time. The V gene is TRBV5-4, the J gene TRBJ2-3; 14 bases align to TRBD2. The length of the CDR3 is 20 residues. V dropped 3 bases and J dropped 3; count of bases not matched to a gene: 15. Per the germline V gene, CDR1 is SGHNT and CDR2 is YYREEE (reference sequence). CDR3: CASSSRGGLAGVPATDTQYF. The CDR3 bases are TGTGCCAGCAGCTCCCGTGGGGGACTAGCGGGAGTACCGGCAACAGATACGCAGTATTTT.

V and J are TRBV5-1 and TRBJ1-1; no definite D call. V lost 2 bases and J 0 bases, leaving 11 bases between the germline ends. This CDR3 region has 15 residues. Germline V lookup: CDR1 SGHRS, CDR2 YFSETQ. The CDR3 nucleotides read TGCGCCAGCAGCTTTGATCAGTATATGAACACTGAAGCTTTCTTT. This encodes CASSFDQYMNTEAFF.

V gene TRBV2 combines with J gene TRBJ1-2; D may be TRBD1 (5 bases). The CDR3 has 12 residues. The V and J ends lost 7 bases and 6 bases respectively, with 12 bases between them. Germline V gene sequence: CDR1 SNHLY, CDR2 FYNNEI. This chain's CDR3 is CASNQGGDGYTF. The CDR3 DNA reads TGTGCCAGCAATCAGGGAGGGGATGGCTACACCTTC.

V gene TRBV4-1 combines with J gene TRBJ2-1; D is possibly TRBD1 (6 bases). Per the germline V gene, CDR1 is MGHRA and CDR2 is YSYEKL. V was trimmed by 3 bases and J by 9 bases, leaving 12 bases between them. The CDR3 contains 13 residues. CDR3 coding DNA: TGCGCCAGCAGCCAGATACAGGGTAGTGAGCAGTTCTTC. The encoded protein is CASSQIQGSEQFF.

This rearrangement joins TRBV27 to TRBJ2-7; D gene uncertain. The CDR3 length is 16 residues. The V end lost 7 bases, the J end lost 7 bases, and 26 bases lay between the germline ends. Germline V gives CDR1 MNHEY, CDR2 SMNVEV (reference sequence). This CDR3 reads CASTSADGLDPREQYF. The CDR3 DNA follows: TGTGCCAGCACCTCTGCGGACGGATTAGATCCTAGGGAGCAGTACTTC.